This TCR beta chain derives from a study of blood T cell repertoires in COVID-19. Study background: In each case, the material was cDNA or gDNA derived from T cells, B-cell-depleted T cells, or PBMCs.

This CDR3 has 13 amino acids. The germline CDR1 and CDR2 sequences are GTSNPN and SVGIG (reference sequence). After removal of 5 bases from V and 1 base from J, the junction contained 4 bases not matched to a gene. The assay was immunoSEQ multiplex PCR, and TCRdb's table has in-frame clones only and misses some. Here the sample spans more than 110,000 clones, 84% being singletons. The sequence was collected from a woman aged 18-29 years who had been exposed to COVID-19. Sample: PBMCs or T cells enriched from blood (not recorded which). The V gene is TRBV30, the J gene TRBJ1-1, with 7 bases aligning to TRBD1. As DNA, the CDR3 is TGTGCCTGGGGACAGGCTGAGAACACTGAAGCTTTCTTT. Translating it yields CAWGQAENTEAFF.